The 30 T cell receptor beta chains below were found in one sample sequenced in a study of tumor-infiltrating lymphocytes in localized non-small cell lung cancer. The data were produced by immunoSEQ multiplex PCR, yet TCRdb's version contains in-frame clones alone and is incomplete. The repertoire holds fewer than 15,000 clones, with more than 75% as singletons. Specimen: uninvolved lung tissue not adjacent to the tumor. These receptors all stem from a human donor with non-small cell lung cancer.

The V call is TRBV4-3, the J call TRBJ1-2; D may be TRBD1 (5 bases). There are 16 residues in the CDR3. CDR1 and CDR2 (germline): LGHNA, YSLEER. V gave up 0 bases and J gave up 4 bases, with 15 bases separating them. CDR3 nucleotide sequence: TGCGCCAGCAGCCAAGATAAAGAGAGGGGTGTCTATGGCTACACCTTC. Translated: CASSQDKERGVYGYTF.

V is TRBV7-3 and J is TRBJ2-1; 14 positions match TRBD2. This CDR3 has 14 residues. Germline V gives CDR1 SGHTA, CDR2 FQGTGA. Unmatched junction bases numbered 6, after V lost 4 bases and J lost 13 bases. Here the CDR3 DNA reads TGTGCCAGCAGCTCCCCGACTAGCGGGGGGGCCCAGTTCTTC. Protein product: CASSSPTSGGAQFF.

The rearrangement uses TRBV30 and TRBJ2-1; 7 positions match TRBD1. Germline V CDR1 and CDR2: GTSNPN, SVGIG (reference sequence). This CDR3 has 14 residues. The V segment lost 3 bases and the J segment 7 bases; nucleotides outside the gene matches: 9. Written as DNA, the CDR3 is TGTGCCTGGAGATTACAGGGGATAGTGAATGAGCAGTTCTTC. Encoded protein: CAWRLQGIVNEQFF.

The chain joins TRBV6-5 to TRBJ1-5; TRBD1 might be the D (6 bases). V lost 7 bases to trimming and J lost 0 bases, with 10 bases between them. The CDR3 has 14 residues. Germline V gene lookup returns CDR1 MNHEY and CDR2 SVGAGI. DNA for the CDR3: TGTGCCAGCAACAGGGACTTTAGCAATCAGCCCCAGCATTTT. The encoded protein is CASNRDFSNQPQHF.

The chain recombines TRBV25-1 with TRBJ1-2; D remains unclear. This CDR3 is built from 16 residues. Germline V CDR1 and CDR2: MGHDK, SYGVNS. The V end lost 0 bases, the J end lost 4 bases, and 15 bases lay between the germline ends. The chain's CDR3 is CASSEYGTANAYGYTF. In DNA form, the CDR3 reads TGTGCCAGCAGTGAATATGGAACAGCGAATGCCTATGGCTACACCTTC.

The chain employs TRBV7-2 and TRBJ1-5; D may be TRBD1 (5 bases). Germline CDR1 and CDR2: SGHTA and FQGNSA. There are 17 residues in the CDR3. Trimming removed 5 bases at V and 0 bases at J, with 17 bases between. DNA for the CDR3: TGTGCCAGCAGCCCACAATGGGGGTCGGGTAGCAATCAGCCCCAGCATTTT. This translates into CASSPQWGSGSNQPQHF. Supplemented by reference TRBV7-2 and TRBJ1-5, the full variable domain reads GAGVSQSPSNKVTEKGKDVELRCDPISGHTALYWYRQSLGQGLEFLIYFQGNSAPDKSGLPSDRFSAERTGGSVSTLTIQRTQQEDSAVYLCASSPQWGSGSNQPQHFGDGTRLSIL.

V gene TRBV5-1 combines with J gene TRBJ2-3; the match to TRBD2 covers 10 bases. The V segment lost 4 bases and the J segment 4 bases; nucleotides outside the gene matches: 9. Per germline, CDR1 SGHRS and CDR2 YFSETQ. The CDR3 sequence is 16 residues long. CDR3 DNA: TGCGCCAGCAGCGACCCGGGACTAGCGATCCCAGATACGCAGTATTTT. Residues: CASSDPGLAIPDTQYF.

The gene calls are TRBV5-6 and TRBJ1-1, with D maybe TRBD1 (5 bases). This CDR3 has 14 residues. V dropped 4 bases and J dropped 7 bases, with 17 bases sitting between them. Germline V gene sequence: CDR1 SGHDT, CDR2 YYEEEE. The CDR3 region is CASSRGRWSGEAFF. CDR3 DNA: TGTGCCAGCAGCAGGGGACGTTGGTCGGGTGAAGCTTTCTTT.

The chain couples TRBV6-5 to TRBJ2-7, with D possibly being TRBD1 or TRBD2 (5 bases each). In germline, CDR1 is MNHEY, CDR2 SVGAGI. Trimming stripped 5 bases from V and 0 bases from J, with 11 bases between. This CDR3 has 14 amino acids. For the CDR3, the DNA is TGTGCCAGCAGTCGGGACCCCGCCTCCTACGAGCAGTACTTC. Translated: CASSRDPASYEQYF.

This clone was seen more than once but under ten times. The V gene is TRBV2, the J gene TRBJ2-5; D is perhaps TRBD2 (6 bases). V was trimmed by 8 bases and J by 4 bases, leaving 11 bases between them. In germline, CDR1 is SNHLY, CDR2 FYNNEI. This CDR3 is 12 amino acids long. CDR3 sequence reads: CASEGTLETQYF. As DNA, the CDR3 is TGTGCCAGCGAGGGGACTTTAGAGACCCAGTACTTC.

V is TRBV11-2 and J is TRBJ2-7; TRBD2 aligns across 8 bases. This CDR3 spans 14 amino acids. J lost 0 bases, V lost 4 bases, and 2 bases had no gene match. Germline assignment: CDR1 SGHAT and CDR2 FQNNGV. The CDR3 here is CASSYSGASYEQYF. For the CDR3, the DNA is TGTGCCAGCAGCTATAGCGGGGCCTCCTACGAGCAGTACTTC.

The chain joins TRBV4-1 to TRBJ2-5; 7 bases map to TRBD1. The CDR3 contains 15 residues. The germline gives CDR1 MGHRA, CDR2 YSYEKL. The V and J ends lost 1 base and 4 bases, in that order; junction bases with no gene match: 6. CDR3 residues: CASSQGDRERETQYF. The CDR3 DNA sequence: TGCGCCAGCAGCCAAGGAGACAGGGAGAGAGAGACCCAGTACTTC.

The CDR3 bases are TGCAGCGTTGCAGCGGGAGACGAGACCCAGTACTTC. It translates to CSVAAGDETQYF. The chain joins TRBV29-1 to TRBJ2-5, with TRBD2 matching 8 bases. The trim removed 4 bases at V and 5 bases at J, leaving 3 bases unmatched. There are 12 residues in the CDR3. Germline-derived CDR1 and CDR2 are SQVTM and ANQGSEA.

This chain joins TRBV27 and TRBJ2-7; D gene ambiguous. Trimming removed 8 bases at V and 0 bases at J, with 5 bases between. CDR3 length: 11 residues. CDR1 and CDR2 (germline): MNHEY, SMNVEV (reference sequence). The CDR3 here is CASANSYEQYF. The CDR3 DNA sequence: TGTGCCAGCGCTAACTCCTACGAGCAGTACTTC.

J is TRBJ2-7 and V is TRBV25-1; D is perhaps TRBD1 (5 bases). V was cut by 5 bases and J by 6 bases, with 11 bases left in between. Per germline, CDR1 MGHDK and CDR2 SYGVNS. The CDR3 length is 12 residues. The CDR3 DNA sequence: TGTGCCAGCAGTACCAGGGTATCCGAGCAGTACTTC. Amino acid sequence: CASSTRVSEQYF.

The V call is TRBV14, the J call TRBJ2-6, with D unresolved. The V gene's germline CDR1 is SGHDN and CDR2 FVKESK. V lost 4 bases to trimming and J lost 5 bases, with 6 bases between them. This CDR3 is 13 amino acids long. The CDR3 sequence is CASSRVRANVLTF. In DNA, the CDR3 is TGTGCCAGCAGCCGCGTCCGGGCCAACGTCCTGACTTTC.

V and J are TRBV4-2 and TRBJ2-5; perhaps TRBD1 as D (6 bases). V lost 1 base to trimming and J lost 1 base, with 7 bases between them. The germline V gene has CDR1 LGHNA and CDR2 YNFKEQ. This CDR3 spans 14 amino acids. Here the CDR3 DNA reads TGTGCCAGCAGCCAAGTGGGGGCCCAAGAGACCCAGTACTTC. Protein sequence: CASSQVGAQETQYF.

The chain combines TRBV7-2 with TRBJ2-1; TRBD1 might be the D (6 bases). CDR1 is SGHTA and CDR2 is FQGNSA in the germline V gene. The CDR3 has 14 residues. V shed 0 bases and J shed 7 bases, with 10 bases lying between them. CDR3 amino acids: CASSLARTVNEQFF. CDR3 nucleotide sequence: TGTGCCAGCAGCTTAGCGCGGACAGTTAATGAGCAGTTCTTC.

The V call is TRBV11-2, the J call TRBJ1-4; D remains unclear. Looked up from germline, CDR1 is SGHAT and CDR2 is FQNNGV. The V end lost 2 bases, the J end lost 8 bases, and 15 bases lay between the germline ends. This CDR3 spans 15 amino acids. CDR3 sequence: CASSLSGSPSEKLFF. The CDR3 nucleotides are TGTGCCAGCAGCTTAAGTGGGTCCCCATCCGAAAAACTGTTTTTT.

Only a few counts were recorded for this clone. The rearrangement joins TRBV7-9 to TRBJ1-1; 7 bases are a match to TRBD1. Germline loops: CDR1 SEHNR, CDR2 FQNEAQ (reference sequence). The CDR3 sequence is 14 residues long. Unmatched junction bases numbered 11, after V lost 7 bases and J lost 6 bases. As DNA, the CDR3 is TGTGCCAGCAACGGAGGGGGGCAGGGGGCTGAAGCTTTCTTT. Protein: CASNGGGQGAEAFF. Full variable domain (remainder filled in from reference TRBV7-9 and TRBJ1-1): DTGVSQNPRHKITKRGQNVTFRCDPISEHNRLYWYRQTLGQGPEFLTYFQNEAQLEKSRLLSDRFSAERPKGSFSTLEIQRTEQGDSAMYLCASNGGGQGAEAFFGQGTRLTVV.

The rearrangement uses TRBV10-2 and TRBJ2-7; TRBD1 agrees at 9 bases. J was trimmed by 5 bases and V by 5 bases; bases with no gene match: 10. CDR3 length: 15 residues. CDR1 WSHSY and CDR2 SAAADI come from the germline V gene. The CDR3 loop is CASSSTGQGYDEQYF. The CDR3 DNA follows: TGCGCCAGCAGTTCCACGGGACAGGGATACGACGAGCAGTACTTC.

CDR3 in DNA: TGTGCTCGGGCCCGTCGACAGCCCTTAAGTTTGGGAGATACGCAGTATTTT. Translated, it gives CARARRQPLSLGDTQYF. The chain links TRBV5-8 to TRBJ2-3; TRBD1 is a possible D gene (5 bases). Germline loops: CDR1 SGHTS, CDR2 YDEGEE. The CDR3 spans 17 residues.

This sequence joins TRBV4-1 and TRBJ1-1, with D unresolved. Germline V gene lookup returns CDR1 MGHRA and CDR2 YSYEKL. There are 17 residues in the CDR3. V lost 4 bases, J lost 5 bases, and 23 bases lay in between. CDR3 in amino acids: CASSPQIPDAGRTEAFF. CDR3 sequence (DNA): TGCGCCAGCAGCCCTCAGATCCCAGATGCGGGCCGAACTGAAGCTTTCTTT.

The V and J genes are TRBV29-1 and TRBJ2-1; D call uncertain. Germline V gene lookup returns CDR1 SQVTM and CDR2 ANQGSEA. Trimming removed 5 bases at V and 3 bases at J, with 2 bases between. There are 10 residues in the CDR3. The CDR3: CSVRYNEQFF. In DNA form, the CDR3 reads TGCAGCGTTCGCTACAATGAGCAGTTCTTC.

The rearrangement uses TRBV28 and TRBJ1-5; D is possibly TRBD1 (5 bases). Germline V CDR1 and CDR2: MDHEN, SYDVKM. V gave up 2 bases and J gave up 0 bases, with 8 bases separating them. CDR3 length equals 15 residues. The CDR3 DNA reads TGTGCCAGCAGTTTAAGGGACCATAGCAATCAGCCCCAGCATTTT. As protein: CASSLRDHSNQPQHF.

This chain joins TRBV28 and TRBJ1-3; D gene uncertain. Germline V gene sequence: CDR1 MDHEN, CDR2 SYDVKM. The CDR3 contains 15 residues. V was cut by 5 bases and J by 8 bases, with 19 bases left in between. This chain's CDR3 is CASSPISSPVDTIYF. CDR3 bases: TGTGCCAGCAGTCCCATATCATCACCGGTGGACACCATATATTTT.

This rearrangement joins TRBV28 to TRBJ2-5; tentative D call: TRBD2 (6 bases). The germline V gene encodes CDR1 MDHEN and CDR2 SYDVKM. Trimming left V 3 bases short and J 0 bases short, with 17 bases between. The CDR3 has 17 residues. The chain's CDR3 is CASSFRALALYQETQYF. As DNA, the CDR3 is TGTGCCAGCAGTTTCAGGGCGCTAGCGTTGTACCAAGAGACCCAGTACTTC.

This clone was seen only a few times. Other DNA sequences from this sample encode an identical CDR3 as well. V is TRBV30 and J is TRBJ2-7; the match to TRBD1 covers 9 bases. The CDR3 is 11 residues long. CDR1 is GTSNPN, CDR2 SVGIG, per germline (reference sequence). The trim removed 4 bases at V and 6 bases at J, leaving 1 base unmatched. The CDR3, as DNA: TGTGCCTGGAACAGGGGGCTCGAGCAGTACTTC. Residues: CAWNRGLEQYF.

V gene TRBV28 combines with J gene TRBJ2-7; TRBD1 is a possible D gene (6 bases). Germline CDR1 reads MDHEN; CDR2 reads SYDVKM. The V end was cut by 6 bases, the J end by 4 bases, with 16 bases between. There are 14 residues in the CDR3. The CDR3 region is CASSPHRAVYEQYF. In DNA form, the CDR3 reads TGTGCCAGCAGCCCCCACAGGGCCGTTTACGAGCAGTACTTC.

The DNA of the CDR3 is TGTGCCAGCAGCGTTGACAGGGGTTGGGAGACCCAGTACTTC. It codes for CASSVDRGWETQYF. The rearrangement uses TRBV6-1 and TRBJ2-5, with 8 bases identical to TRBD1. The ends lost 6 bases at V and 5 bases at J; junction bases unmatched: 8. There are 14 residues in the CDR3. Looked up from germline, CDR1 is MNHNS and CDR2 is SASEGT.